This record covers a single TCR beta chain. The data were obtained in a study of blood T cell repertoires in COVID-19. The wider study: Collection of acute and convalescent COVID-19 samples took place in the United States, Italy and Spain. From T cells, B-cell-depleted T cells, or PBMCs came the material, which was cDNA or gDNA.

CDR3 length: 15 amino acids. Germline assignment: CDR1 KGHDR and CDR2 SFDVKD. V lost 3 bases and J lost 3; bases outside the gene matches: 5. Under the authors' procedure: How many nucleated cells were present was estimated from reference gene primer amplification. Using immunoSEQ multiplex PCR, the repertoire was profiled, and TCRdb retains in-frame clones only, with some absent. That table furnishes V, J and clone size, whereas the DNA furnished D and trimming. Altogether over 250,000 clones are present, about 86% being singletons, with the ten largest covering approximately 14%. What was sequenced was peripheral blood. The rearrangement uses TRBV24-1 and TRBJ2-5, with TRBD1 identical over 8 bases. This TCR came from a woman in her seventies with COVID-19, enrolled during active disease. In DNA, the CDR3 is TGTGCCACCAGTGATGGGGGGACAGGTAAAGAGACCCAGTACTTC. As protein: CATSDGGTGKETQYF.